The 20 T cell receptor beta chains reported below all come from one sample, sequenced in a study of vaccination effects on CD4 cells after COVID-19. Assay: immunoSEQ multiplex PCR; the TCRdb copy retains only in-frame clones and omits some. The sample carries over 25,000 clones, roughly 70% recorded once. Their antigens are not known. ViraFEST expansion of antigen-specific CD4+ T cells with viral peptide pools preceded sequencing. Following culture for around 10 days, CD4+ T cells were isolated. Previously uninfected by SARS-CoV-2, the vaccine recipients also showed negative nucleocapsid antibodies. The sample here was CD4+ T cells from PBMCs cultured with HCoV-NL63 spike peptides, taken before COVID-19 vaccination. These receptors were collected from a human donor who received a COVID-19 vaccine.

The V call is TRBV6-5, the J call TRBJ1-1, with D possibly TRBD1 on 5 matching bases. The CDR3 extends over 14 amino acids. Per the germline V gene, CDR1 is MNHEY and CDR2 is SVGAGI. CDR3 sequence reads: CLSISGARNTEAFF. CDR3 bases: TGTCTATCTATCTCTGGGGCACGGAACACTGAAGCTTTCTTT.

This clone showed up just once. V is TRBV19 and J is TRBJ1-6; D gene ambiguous. The germline V gene encodes CDR1 LNHDA and CDR2 SQIVND (reference sequence). The ends were cut back, 6 bases at V and 7 bases at J, with 13 bases in the middle. There are 14 residues in the CDR3. The CDR3 DNA sequence: TGTGCCAGTAGGGAGGGTGCACGGAATTCACCCCTCCACTTT. This translates into CASREGARNSPLHF.

Only a few counts were recorded for this clone. The rearrangement joins TRBV11-2 to TRBJ2-2; D is possibly TRBD1 or TRBD2 (5 bases each). The V and J ends lost 1 base and 5 bases respectively, with 14 bases between them. CDR3 length: 16 residues. Germline V lookup: CDR1 SGHAT, CDR2 FQNNGV. CDR3 sequence (DNA): TGTGCCAGCAGCTTAGGGAAGACGGGACCAACCGGGGAGCTGTTTTTT. Translated: CASSLGKTGPTGELFF.

The chain joins TRBV29-1 to TRBJ1-2; no firm D call. V lost 5 bases and J 2 bases, leaving 12 bases between the germline ends. Per the germline V gene, CDR1 is SQVTM and CDR2 is ANQGSEA. CDR3 length: 13 residues. The CDR3 is CSVSGRTNYGYTF. Here the CDR3 DNA reads TGCAGCGTTTCCGGACGGACGAACTATGGCTACACCTTC.

The rearrangement joins TRBV28 to TRBJ2-5, with a weak D call TRBD1 (5 bases). Trimming left V 3 bases short and J 4 bases short, with 12 bases between. The CDR3 consists of 14 residues. CDR1 and CDR2 from the germline V gene are MDHEN and SYDVKM. CDR3 residues: CASSFPGWGETQYF. The DNA of the CDR3 is TGTGCCAGCAGTTTTCCAGGGTGGGGAGAGACCCAGTACTTC.

V and J are TRBV6-1 and TRBJ1-2, with D perhaps TRBD1 (6 bases). Trimming cost V 8 bases and J 3 bases, with 10 bases left between them. Germline CDR1 is MNHNS and CDR2 is SASEGT. The CDR3 is 12 residues long. The CDR3 reads CASSEGDYGYTF. The CDR3 nucleotides read TGTGCCAGCTCAGAGGGGGACTATGGCTACACCTTC.

The chain couples TRBV5-6 to TRBJ2-7; D is perhaps TRBD2 (6 bases). The CDR3 is made up of 14 amino acids. Per germline, CDR1 SGHDT and CDR2 YYEEEE. The V end was cut by 2 bases, the J end by 9 bases, with 18 bases between. The CDR3 sequence: CASSLPSVRGGQYF. The DNA of the CDR3 is TGTGCCAGCAGCTTACCCTCCGTGCGGGGCGGGCAGTACTTC.

The genes are TRBV5-5 and TRBJ1-1; 9 bases agree with TRBD1. J was trimmed by 0 bases and V by 4 bases; bases with no gene match: 10. Per germline, CDR1 SGHKS and CDR2 YYEKEE (reference sequence). This CDR3 comprises 17 residues. The CDR3 region has the DNA TGTGCCAGCAGCCTGGGGACAGGGTATAACATGAACACTGAAGCTTTCTTT. It yields the protein CASSLGTGYNMNTEAFF.

This chain uses TRBV25-1 with TRBJ2-5, with 9 positions matching TRBD1. Germline assignment: CDR1 MGHDK and CDR2 SYGVNS. The CDR3 is 14 amino acids. The V segment lost 6 bases and the J segment 0 bases; nucleotides outside the gene matches: 2. CDR3 region: CASSGQGHQETQYF. The CDR3 nucleotides read TGTGCCAGCAGCGGACAGGGGCACCAAGAGACCCAGTACTTC.

This clone has only one observation. The V gene is TRBV4-1, the J gene TRBJ2-4; TRBD2 agrees at 7 bases. The germline gives CDR1 MGHRA, CDR2 YSYEKL. The CDR3 is 13 amino acids. Trimming at V came to 3 bases and at J to 11 bases, leaving 7 bases not matched to a gene. CDR3 nucleotides: TGCGCCAGCAGCCATCCAGGGACTAATCTTCAGTACTTC. Encoded protein: CASSHPGTNLQYF.

The chain joins TRBV7-2 to TRBJ2-3, with 8 bases matching TRBD1. Germline V gene data show CDR1 as SGHTA and CDR2 as FQGNSA. J was trimmed by 0 bases and V by 4 bases; bases with no gene match: 6. The CDR3 sequence is 16 residues long. CDR3 region: CASSSLWTGSTDTQYF. DNA for the CDR3: TGTGCCAGCAGCTCCCTGTGGACAGGGAGCACAGATACGCAGTATTTT.

The chain has TRBV21-1 and TRBJ1-2. TRBV21-1 is given as a pseudogene. CDR3 length: 14 residues. CDR3 in DNA: TGTGCCAGCAGCAAAGTCCCCCCAGCCTATGGCTACACCTTC. This sequence encodes CASSKVPPAYGYTF.

CDR3: CASSFPRETGATDTQYF. The CDR3 DNA reads TGCGCCAGCAGCTTCCCCAGGGAGACGGGCGCCACAGATACGCAGTATTTT. This chain connects TRBV4-1 to TRBJ2-3, with D perhaps matching TRBD1 or TRBD2 (5 bases each). CDR3 length equals 17 residues. Germline lookup yields CDR1 MGHRA and CDR2 YSYEKL. V gave up 5 bases and J gave up 2 bases, with 20 bases separating them.

This chain joins TRBV11-2 and TRBJ2-7; D assignment may be TRBD1 or TRBD2 (5 bases each). Trimming stripped 3 bases from V and 9 bases from J, with 15 bases between. Germline CDR1 reads SGHAT; CDR2 reads FQNNGV. This CDR3 comprises 13 residues. The CDR3 loop reads CASSLEPGSRQYF. For the CDR3, the DNA is TGTGCCAGCAGCTTGGAACCAGGGAGTAGGCAGTACTTC.

This rearrangement joins TRBV7-2 to TRBJ2-2, with a tentative D call TRBD2 (5 bases). In germline, CDR1 is SGHTA, CDR2 FQGNSA. V dropped 1 base and J dropped 0 bases, with 6 bases sitting between them. The CDR3 totals 15 residues. Here the CDR3 reads CASSLVRANTGELFF. DNA of the CDR3: TGTGCCAGCAGCTTAGTGAGGGCGAACACCGGGGAGCTGTTTTTT. Combining the CDR3 with reference TRBV7-2 and TRBJ2-2 gives the whole variable domain GAGVSQSPSNKVTEKGKDVELRCDPISGHTALYWYRQSLGQGLEFLIYFQGNSAPDKSGLPSDRFSAERTGGSVSTLTIQRTQQEDSAVYLCASSLVRANTGELFFGEGSRLTVL.

This clone was detected a few times. The genes are TRBV30 and TRBJ2-7; D unclear. Germline V CDR1 and CDR2: GTSNPN, SVGIG (reference sequence). The length of the CDR3 is 14 residues. V was cut by 0 bases and J by 4 bases, with 13 bases left in between. The CDR3 region has the DNA TGTGCCTGGAGTGTATATCGGCTGGGGTACGAGCAGTACTTC. This codes for CAWSVYRLGYEQYF.

The chain is built from TRBV29-1 and TRBJ2-1; 9 bases agree with TRBD2. Germline V gene lookup returns CDR1 SQVTM and CDR2 ANQGSEA. The CDR3 extends over 13 amino acids. The V and J ends lost 4 bases and 4 bases, in that order; junction bases with no gene match: 2. The CDR3 coding sequence is TGCAGCGTTGGCGGGAGGGCGTACAATGAGCAGTTCTTC. Residues: CSVGGRAYNEQFF.

This clone turned up a few times. The chain recombines TRBV5-1 with TRBJ2-2, with D perhaps TRBD2 (6 bases). CDR3 size: 15 residues. V was clipped by 1 base and J by 5 bases, with 12 bases between them. Germline V lookup: CDR1 SGHRS, CDR2 YFSETQ. The CDR3 DNA follows: TGCGCCAGCAGCTTGAGTACCGGGAGTACCGGGGAGCTGTTTTTT. Translation gives CASSLSTGSTGELFF.

This sequence joins TRBV7-2 and TRBJ2-7, with 8 bases identical to TRBD1. J gave up 0 bases and V 5 bases, and 9 bases lay outside the gene matches. CDR1 SGHTA and CDR2 FQGNSA come from the germline V gene. The CDR3 is made up of 16 amino acids. The CDR3 is CASSPWTGPSSYEQYF. The CDR3 coding sequence is TGTGCCAGCAGCCCCTGGACAGGGCCAAGCTCCTACGAGCAGTACTTC. Looking up the rest from reference TRBV7-2 and TRBJ2-7 gives the full variable domain: GAGVSQSPSNKVTEKGKDVELRCDPISGHTALYWYRQSLGQGLEFLIYFQGNSAPDKSGLPSDRFSAERTGGSVSTLTIQRTQQEDSAVYLCASSPWTGPSSYEQYFGPGTRLTVT.

The J gene is TRBJ2-2, the V gene TRBV12-3 or TRBV12-4, with D perhaps matching TRBD1 (6 bases). The CDR3 has 13 amino acids. The CDR3 coding sequence is TGTGCGTCCCGGACAGAGGGTACCCGGGAGCTGTTTTTT. Translating it yields CASRTEGTRELFF.